This TCR beta chain was captured in a study of T-cell memory formation after mild COVID-19 (TCRdb year 2021). About the investigation overall: TCR sequence clusters from the two donors were found to be largely donor specific. In two donors, T-cell clones that expanded and contracted after mild COVID-19 were tracked by sequencing TCRalpha and TCRbeta repertoires over time. Two young, previously healthy adult volunteers made up the cohort, one male and one female.

About this clonotype: Which antigen it targets is not known. The sample holds no much larger clone one base away, and base qualities are not on file.

PBMCs were isolated by Ficoll-Paque density gradient centrifugation. Sequenced on an Illumina NovaSeq 6000. Using 5'RACE with constant-segment primers, TCRalpha and TCRbeta cDNA libraries were constructed, with sample barcodes and unique molecular identifiers added in the process. Trizol reagent was used to extract RNA from every sample. Libraries were amplified in two PCR steps, with a second sample barcode and Illumina TruSeq adapters added in the second step. The libraries were sequenced on an Illumina NovaSeq using 2 x 150 bp paired-end reads. As for the authors' bioinformatics: Demultiplexing of reads and collapsing into UMI-guided consensus sequences were performed with migec v1.2.7. With mixcr v2.1.11, UMI consensuses were aligned to TRA and TRB V and J templates and assembled into clonotypes. Clonotypes were classified as expanded or contracted when called significant by both edgeR and NoisET, with noise models trained on biological replicates. For edgeR calls, the cutoffs were a false discovery rate-adjusted p below 0.01 and a log2 fold-change threshold of 1. As an exploratory analysis of dynamics, PCA with hierarchical clustering was applied to max-normalized trajectories of the 1000 most abundant clonotypes. Separately sequenced CD4+ and CD8+ repertoires were used to assign the CD4 or CD8 phenotype of responding clones. TCRdb reworked the public reads: Q25 trimming with fastp, MiXCR clone assembly, productive beta chains retained. Each CDR3 protein gets just one entry, which takes the most common genes and DNA from the rows behind it. These V and J calls rely on TCRdb rather than the paper's analysis. Recorded for this sample are fewer than 650,000 distinct CDR3 sequences; roughly 20% of them occurred a single time. The ten largest clones represent about 8.4% of the sample.

Trimmed from V: 3 bases; trimmed from J: 6 bases; junction bases lacking a gene match: 7. Taken from cysteine to phenylalanine, the CDR3 has 16 residues. Just CDR3 DNA is preserved here, 48 bases in frame from base 1. Summary of the overall study and its limitations: The study included only a couple of mild cases, and larger cohorts that include severe cases with pre-infection samples were judged to be necessary. SARS-CoV-2 specificity of the second-wave clones peaking on day 37 was not confirmed. Some responding clones were found in pre-infection memory, which suggests that pre-existing cross-reactive memory T cells took part in the SARS-CoV-2 response. Clones that contracted from day 15 to 85 showed balanced CD4/CD8 phenotypes, whereas a second wave of clones that expanded from day 15 to 37 leaned towards CD4+. Contracting CD4+ clones turned up mainly in the CM and EM memory subsets, whereas EMRA was where CD8+ clones were enriched.

The specimen was PBMCs or a T cell subset sorted from them (not recorded which). The receptor was isolated from an adult woman who had mild COVID-19 (a few samples of this study predate the infection). The sample titles of this study are shuffled in the database, so cell type and time point are left out; the donor was told from shared clones. The V and J segments used are TRBV12-3 or TRBV12-4 and TRBJ2-1; TRBD2 lines up with 11 middle nucleotides. The DNA reads TGTGCCAGCAGTTTTTCGGGGCTAGCGGGAGGCAATGAGCAGTTCTTC. Translated, this gives CASSFSGLAGGNEQFF.